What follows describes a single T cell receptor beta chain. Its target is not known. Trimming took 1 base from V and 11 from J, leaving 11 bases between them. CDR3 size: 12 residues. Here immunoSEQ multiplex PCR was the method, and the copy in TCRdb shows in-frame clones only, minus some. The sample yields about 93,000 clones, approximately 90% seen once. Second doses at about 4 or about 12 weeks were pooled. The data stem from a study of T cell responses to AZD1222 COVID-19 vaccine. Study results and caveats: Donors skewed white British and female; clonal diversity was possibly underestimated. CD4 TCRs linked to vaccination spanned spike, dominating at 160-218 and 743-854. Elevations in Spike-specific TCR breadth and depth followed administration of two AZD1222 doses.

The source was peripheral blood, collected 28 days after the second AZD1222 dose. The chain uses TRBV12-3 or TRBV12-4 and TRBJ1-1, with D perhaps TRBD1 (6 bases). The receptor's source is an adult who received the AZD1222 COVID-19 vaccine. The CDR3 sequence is CASSLEGTKAFF. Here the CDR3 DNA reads TGTGCCAGCAGTTTAGAAGGGACAAAGGCTTTCTTT.